This T cell receptor (beta chain) was obtained from a study of T cells expressing NK-cell markers. The overall study: Sorted CD3+CD56-NKG2C+, CD3+CD56+NKG2C- and CD3+CD56+NKG2C+ T cells were the source of the TCR beta repertoires.

A note on this clonotype: The antigen is not known.

Whole-study results and caveats: It is unclear if expanded NKG2C-expressing clones target HCMV antigens.

The CDR3 loop spans 16 amino acids. CDR1 and CDR2 (germline): DFQATT, SNEGSKA (reference sequence). For each CDR3 protein, TCRdb gives one entry from its re-call of the 5' RACE reads, without DNA. This listing includes 500,000 to 700,000 distinct CDR3 sequences. The source material was blood T cells: a sorted CD56 or NKG2C T cell subset, CD4+ or CD8+ T cells, or bulk PBMC T cells (not recorded which). The gene calls are TRBV20-1 and TRBJ2-1; the D call from TCRdb, TRBD2, cannot be confirmed without DNA. This sequence was found in a young man in good health. The CDR3 loop reads CSAHDRPGLDGSEQFF.